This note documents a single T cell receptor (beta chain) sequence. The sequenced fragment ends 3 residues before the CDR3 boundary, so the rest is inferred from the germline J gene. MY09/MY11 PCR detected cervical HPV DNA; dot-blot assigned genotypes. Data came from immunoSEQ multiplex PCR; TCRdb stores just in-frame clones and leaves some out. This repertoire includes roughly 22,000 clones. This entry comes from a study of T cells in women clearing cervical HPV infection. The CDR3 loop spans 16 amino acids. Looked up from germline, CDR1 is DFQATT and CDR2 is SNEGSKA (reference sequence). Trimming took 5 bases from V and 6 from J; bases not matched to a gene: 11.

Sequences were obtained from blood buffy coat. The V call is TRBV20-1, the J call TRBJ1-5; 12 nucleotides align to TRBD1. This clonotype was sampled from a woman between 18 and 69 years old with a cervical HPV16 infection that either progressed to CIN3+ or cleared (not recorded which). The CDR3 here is CSAYPGTGGGSQPQHF. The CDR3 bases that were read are TGCAGTGCTTACCCCGGGACAGGGGGCGGGAGTCAGCCC.